These T cell receptor beta chains were read from a single sample in a study of chemoradiotherapy in HPV16-positive cancers. Sequencing used immunoSEQ multiplex PCR; TCRdb keeps in-frame clones, though not all of them. Here the sample spans over 8,000 clones, about 84% being singletons. The sequencing here drew on blood, taken from a patient who underwent chemoradiotherapy. These receptor sequences come from a human donor with HPV-associated anogenital cancer. The CDR3 runs from the conserved cysteine through the conserved F or W. Each record gives: V gene, J gene, clone size, D gene, CDR3 protein, CDR3 DNA. The D gene is left open where the match is weak. Where a row states a size, it is once, few, many or the class of an expanded clone; other rows omit it.

TRBV11-2	TRBJ2-7	-	TRBD1	CASSLGTGGTYEQYF	TGTGCCAGCAGCTTAGGGACAGGGGGCACCTACGAGCAGTACTTC
TRBV19	TRBJ1-4	-	TRBD1	CASSISDRVRFRDEKLFF	TGTGCCAGTAGTATCTCCGACAGGGTACGGTTTCGGGATGAAAAACTGTTTTTT
TRBV5-5	TRBJ1-2	-	-	CASSLGSGVGGYTF	TGTGCCAGCAGCTTGGGTTCGGGTGTCGGTGGCTACACCTTC
TRBV4-1	TRBJ1-3	-	-	CASSQTGDTIYF	TGCGCCAGCAGCCAAACGGGGGACACCATATATTTT
TRBV15	TRBJ1-1	-	-	CATSRDRIVTTEAFF	TGTGCCACCAGCAGAGATCGAATAGTAACCACTGAAGCTTTCTTT
TRBV7-2	TRBJ2-7	-	-	CASSRQIDNEQYF	TGTGCCAGCAGCCGACAGATAGACAACGAGCAGTACTTC
TRBV7-2	TRBJ1-1	once	-	CASSRGGPRTEAFF	TGTGCCAGCAGCAGGGGGGGGCCCCGGACTGAAGCTTTCTTT
TRBV7-9	TRBJ2-7	-	TRBD2	CASSLGGREQYF	TGTGCCAGCAGCTTGGGAGGGAGGGAGCAGTACTTC
TRBV6-1	TRBJ1-1	-	-	CASSEVGTEAFF	TGTGCCAGCAGTGAAGTGGGCACTGAAGCTTTCTTT
TRBV6-6	TRBJ1-2	-	TRBD1	CASSSLGTGESGYTF	TGTGCCAGCAGTTCTCTGGGAACAGGGGAATCCGGCTACACCTTC
TRBV30	TRBJ2-1	-	TRBD1	CAWTDRGWNEQFF	TGTGCCTGGACAGACAGGGGGTGGAATGAGCAGTTCTTC
TRBV5-1	TRBJ1-3	-	-	CASSLGASGNTIYF	TGCGCCAGCAGCTTAGGGGCTTCTGGAAACACCATATATTTT
TRBV30	TRBJ1-3	-	-	CAFRAGAGNTIYF	TGTGCCTTCCGAGCCGGGGCTGGAAACACCATATATTTT
TRBV7-2	TRBJ1-2	-	-	CASSLDWTVNYGYTF	TGTGCCAGCAGCTTAGATTGGACAGTGAACTATGGCTACACCTTC
TRBV19	TRBJ2-3	once	TRBD1	CASSPGQGSTDTQYF	TGTGCCAGTAGTCCAGGACAGGGGAGCACAGATACGCAGTATTTT
TRBV16	TRBJ1-2	-	TRBD1	CASSQSGQGNYGYTF	TGTGCCAGCAGCCAATCGGGACAGGGGAACTATGGCTACACCTTC
TRBV11-1	TRBJ1-1	-	TRBD1	CASSGQGATEAFF	TGTGCCAGCAGCGGACAGGGGGCCACTGAAGCTTTCTTT
TRBV10-3	TRBJ2-7	-	-	CAISESKGQQYF	TGTGCCATCAGTGAGTCGAAGGGCCAGCAGTACTTC